This TCR beta chain was identified in a study of shared clonotypes between healthy human individuals. Healthy and HIV-negative, the adult donors had no recent acute infections or vaccinations. From CD4+ cells came CD45RA+ naive and CD45RA-negative memory subsets. Libraries were prepared by immunoSEQ multiplex PCR; TCRdb keeps only in-frame clonotypes and omits some of them. The data hold 1.6 million or so clones, with approximately 98.5% observed a single time. V was pared by 1 base and J by 0 bases, with 3 bases of the junction left unmatched. The CDR3 has 16 residues. CDR1 is SGHAT, CDR2 FQNNGV, per germline.

The sequencing input was naive CD4+ T cells sorted from blood. Subset indicated: CD45RA+ positively selected. The TCR comes from a man aged 30 to 45 in good health. This chain connects TRBV11-2 to TRBJ1-3; 7 nucleotides agree with TRBD1. As DNA, the CDR3 is TGTGCCAGCAGCTTAGGCTACAGGGGCTCTGGAAACACCATATATTTT. This codes for CASSLGYRGSGNTIYF.